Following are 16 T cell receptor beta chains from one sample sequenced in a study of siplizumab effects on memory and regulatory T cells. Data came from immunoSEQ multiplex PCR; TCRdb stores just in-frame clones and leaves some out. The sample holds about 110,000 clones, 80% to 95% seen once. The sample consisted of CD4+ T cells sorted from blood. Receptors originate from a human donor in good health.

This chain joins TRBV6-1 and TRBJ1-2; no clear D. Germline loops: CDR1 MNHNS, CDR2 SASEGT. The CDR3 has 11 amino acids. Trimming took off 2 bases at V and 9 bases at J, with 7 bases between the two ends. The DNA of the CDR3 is TGTGCCAGCAGTGAAAGGTGGAGCTACACCTTC. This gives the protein CASSERWSYTF.

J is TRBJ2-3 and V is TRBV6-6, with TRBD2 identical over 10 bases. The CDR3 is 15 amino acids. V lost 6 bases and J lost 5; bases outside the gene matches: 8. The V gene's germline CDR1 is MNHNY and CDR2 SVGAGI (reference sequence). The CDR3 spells CASSQWGLALDTQYF. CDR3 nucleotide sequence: TGTGCCAGCAGCCAATGGGGACTAGCGTTAGATACGCAGTATTTT.

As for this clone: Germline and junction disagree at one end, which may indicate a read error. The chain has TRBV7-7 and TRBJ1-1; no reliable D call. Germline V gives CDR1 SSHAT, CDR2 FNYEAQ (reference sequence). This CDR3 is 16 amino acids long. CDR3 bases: TGTGCTAGCAGCTTCCCTCGAAGGCCTGGAAACACTGAAGCTTTCTTT. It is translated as CASSFPRRPGNTEAFF.

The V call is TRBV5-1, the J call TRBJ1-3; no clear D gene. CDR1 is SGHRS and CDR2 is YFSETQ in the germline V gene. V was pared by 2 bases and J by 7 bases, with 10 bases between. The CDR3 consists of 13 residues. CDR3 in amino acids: CASSLDLLNTIYF. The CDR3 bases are TGCGCCAGCAGCTTAGACCTGTTGAACACCATATATTTT.

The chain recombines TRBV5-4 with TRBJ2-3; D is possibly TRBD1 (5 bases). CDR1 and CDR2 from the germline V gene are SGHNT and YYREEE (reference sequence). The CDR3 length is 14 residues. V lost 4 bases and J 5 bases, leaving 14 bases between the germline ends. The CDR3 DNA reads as TGTGCCAGCAGCCCACCAGGGTTGGGAGATACGCAGTATTTT. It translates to CASSPPGLGDTQYF.

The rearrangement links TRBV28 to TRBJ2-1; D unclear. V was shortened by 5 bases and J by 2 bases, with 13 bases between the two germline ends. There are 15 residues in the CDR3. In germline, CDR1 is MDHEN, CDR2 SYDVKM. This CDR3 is CASSHLAQTYNEQFF. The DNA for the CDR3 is TGTGCCAGCAGTCACCTGGCCCAGACCTACAATGAGCAGTTCTTC.

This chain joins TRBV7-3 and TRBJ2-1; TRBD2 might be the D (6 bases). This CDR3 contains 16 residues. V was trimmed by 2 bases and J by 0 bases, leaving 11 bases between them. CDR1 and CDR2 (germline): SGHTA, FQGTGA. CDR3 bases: TGTGCCAGCAGCTTACGCGGGACCAGCTCCTACAATGAGCAGTTCTTC. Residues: CASSLRGTSSYNEQFF.

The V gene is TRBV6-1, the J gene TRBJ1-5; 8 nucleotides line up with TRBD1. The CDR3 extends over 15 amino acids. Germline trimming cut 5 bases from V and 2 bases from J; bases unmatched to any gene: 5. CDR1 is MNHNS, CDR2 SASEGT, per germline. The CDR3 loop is CASSSGGAGNQPQHF. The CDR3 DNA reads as TGTGCCAGCAGTTCAGGGGGCGCGGGCAATCAGCCCCAGCATTTT.

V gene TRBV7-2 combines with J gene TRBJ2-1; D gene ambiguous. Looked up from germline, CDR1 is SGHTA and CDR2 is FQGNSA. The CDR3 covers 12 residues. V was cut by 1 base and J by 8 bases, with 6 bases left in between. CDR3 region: CASSLGLHEQFF. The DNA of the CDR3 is TGTGCCAGCAGCTTAGGGCTCCATGAGCAGTTCTTC.

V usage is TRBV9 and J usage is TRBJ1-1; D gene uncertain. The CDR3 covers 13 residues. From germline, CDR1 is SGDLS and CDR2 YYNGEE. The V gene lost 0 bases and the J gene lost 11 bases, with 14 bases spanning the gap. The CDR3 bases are TGTGCCAGCAGCGTAGGACCAGTGGAGCGGGCTTTCTTT. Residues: CASSVGPVERAFF.

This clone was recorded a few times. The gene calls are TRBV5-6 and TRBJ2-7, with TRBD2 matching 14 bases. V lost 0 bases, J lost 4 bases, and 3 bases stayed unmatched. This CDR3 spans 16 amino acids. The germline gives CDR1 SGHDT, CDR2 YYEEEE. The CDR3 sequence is CASSLGTSGGRYEQYF. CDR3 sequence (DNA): TGTGCCAGCAGCTTGGGGACTAGCGGGGGGCGTTACGAGCAGTACTTC.

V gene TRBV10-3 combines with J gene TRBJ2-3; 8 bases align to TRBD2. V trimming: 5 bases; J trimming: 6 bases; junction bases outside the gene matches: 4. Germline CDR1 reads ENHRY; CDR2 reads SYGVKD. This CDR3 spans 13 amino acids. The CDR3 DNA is TGTGCCATCAGTCCAGCGGGAGCGGATACGCAGTATTTT. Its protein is CAISPAGADTQYF.

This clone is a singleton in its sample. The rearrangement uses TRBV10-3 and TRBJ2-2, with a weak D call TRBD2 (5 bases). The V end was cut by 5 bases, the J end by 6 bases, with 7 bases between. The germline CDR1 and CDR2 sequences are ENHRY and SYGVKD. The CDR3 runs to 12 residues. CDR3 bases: TGTGCCATCAGTCGGGGTTCCGGGGAGCTGTTTTTT. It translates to CAISRGSGELFF.

The CDR3 sequence is CASRFHDSEFF. CDR3 nucleotides: TGTGCCAGCAGATTTCATGATTCGGAGTTCTTC. The chain is built from TRBV5-8 and TRBJ2-1; unclear D gene. Germline V CDR1 and CDR2: SGHTS, YDEGEE. Deletions cut 5 bases from V and 14 bases from J, with 14 bases between. The CDR3 runs 11 residues.

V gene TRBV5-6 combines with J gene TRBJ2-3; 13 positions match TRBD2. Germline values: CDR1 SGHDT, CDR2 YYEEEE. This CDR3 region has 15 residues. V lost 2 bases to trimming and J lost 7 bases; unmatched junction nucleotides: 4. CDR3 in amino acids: CASSLRLAGGNTQYF. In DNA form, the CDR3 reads TGTGCCAGCAGCTTACGACTAGCGGGGGGAAATACGCAGTATTTT.

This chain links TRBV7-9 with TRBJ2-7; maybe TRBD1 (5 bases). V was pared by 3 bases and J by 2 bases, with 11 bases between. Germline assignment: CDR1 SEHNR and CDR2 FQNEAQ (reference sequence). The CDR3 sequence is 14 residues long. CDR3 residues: CASSFQGGTYEQYF. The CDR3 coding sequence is TGTGCCAGCAGCTTTCAGGGTGGAACCTACGAGCAGTACTTC.